Here is one T cell receptor (beta chain) with its context. The antigen is not known. Sequencing was designed to attain a depth spanning 1 in 200,000 to 1 in 1 million T cells. The table came from immunoSEQ multiplex PCR; TCRdb's copy has only in-frame clones and leaves some out. Among some 310,000 clones listed, roughly 85% were seen once. This sample was taken from a study of cytotoxic CD8 clonotypes in ibrutinib-treated CLL. Across the whole study: Patients gave response samples after a median roughly 11 months of treatment, range 6 to 36. Notes on the study in general: Clonality measured at baseline exceeded age-matched healthy donors, tracking circulating CD8+ T-cell counts. Private clonotypes, not public ones, expanded at ibrutinib response.

The CDR3 is 17 amino acids. CDR1 is SGHVS, CDR2 FQNEAQ, per germline. V was clipped by 3 bases and J by 1 base; unmatched bases: 6. The sequence was collected from a human donor with chronic lymphocytic leukemia. The sample here was PBMCs, taken before ibrutinib treatment. The gene calls are TRBV7-8 and TRBJ2-3; 11 bases agree with TRBD2. Here the CDR3 DNA reads TGTGCCAGCAGCTTCCGACTAGCGGGGATGGGCACAGATACGCAGTATTTT. Its protein product is CASSFRLAGMGTDTQYF.